The T cell receptor beta chain under discussion was sequenced for a study of regulatory T cells in long-lasting Graves disease. Looking at the study overall: Graves' patients with a new diagnosis had received antithyroid drugs under 3 months.

Time point indicated: newly diagnosed GD, antithyroid drugs for less than 3 months. The TCR library was made from RNA that had been extracted from PBMCs in TRIzol. Germline CDR1 reads MNHEY; CDR2 reads SVGEGT. V shed 6 bases and J shed 2 bases, with 17 bases lying between them. The CDR3 loop spans 15 amino acids. Whole-study findings and limits: Persistent-disease Graves' patients showed less TCR diversity than new cases. Persistent disease showed a preference for TRBV28, TRBJ1-2 and TRBJ2-5.

Investigators prepared the TCR beta libraries by applying iRepertoire HTBI primers and Arm-PCR of CDR3 regions. TCRdb itself ran the multiplex PCR reads through MiXCR, one entry per CDR3 protein. The sample includes a few hundred thousand distinct CDR3 sequences, less than 15% of them seen just once. This clonotype was detected many times. Antigen: not known. These same data were also listed under a study on T cells in Graves' hyperthyroidism and ophthalmopathy. Per that paper: Primed by the HTBI set, a first-round RT-PCR was run on the TCR CDR3.

Sequencing used peripheral blood mononuclear cells (PBMCs), obtained at new diagnosis, from a patient treated with antithyroid drugs. The receptor was isolated from a woman between 50 and 59 years old with Graves disease. The rearrangement uses TRBV6-2 or TRBV6-3 and TRBJ2-7; tentatively, D is TRBD1 or TRBD2 (5 bases each). In DNA, the CDR3 is TGTGCCAGCAGCTCAAGTAGGGACCGGGCCTACGAGCAGTACTTC. Residues: CASSSSRDRAYEQYF.